This passage covers 10 T cell receptor beta chains from one sample sequenced in a study of beta chain features in type 1 diabetes. Notes on the study in general: Type 1 diabetes patients had TCRB CDR3s that were shorter (moderately but significantly so) in all four CD4+ subsets.

These receptors lack a known antigen. Reverse transcribing all isolated RNA meant expressed TCRB transcripts were sequenced. TCRdb's table, derived via immunoSEQ multiplex PCR, lists solely in-frame clones and lacks some. The sample holds 240,000 or so clones, roughly 22% seen once. Sequences were obtained from naive CD4+ T cells from blood. These receptors came from a woman in her 40s with type 1 diabetes.

The chain joins TRBV5-4 to TRBJ2-5; 7 positions match TRBD1. V shed 4 bases, J shed 5 bases, and the junction held 5 bases outside the gene matches. This CDR3 spans 13 amino acids. The germline V gene has CDR1 SGHNT and CDR2 YYREEE (reference sequence). The CDR3 DNA follows: TGTGCCAGCAGCCCTACAGGGGACGAGACCCAGTACTTC. Amino acid sequence: CASSPTGDETQYF.

The rearrangement links TRBV11-1 to TRBJ1-2; no clear D gene. V shed 4 bases and J shed 3 bases, with 12 bases lying between them. This CDR3 comprises 14 residues. Germline V lookup: CDR1 SGHAT, CDR2 FQDESV (reference sequence). The CDR3 nucleotides read TGTGCCAGCAGCTCCCAACCGGGAGACTATGGCTACACCTTC. It translates to CASSSQPGDYGYTF.

Remarks on this clone: Other DNA sequences from this sample encode an identical CDR3 as well. The chain couples TRBV7-3 to TRBJ2-1; D unclear. Germline V gene data show CDR1 as SGHTA and CDR2 as FQGTGA. This CDR3 has 14 residues. Trimming pared 5 bases from V and 0 bases from J, leaving 8 bases between. The chain's CDR3 is CASSPGGSYNEQFF. The CDR3 DNA reads as TGTGCCAGCAGCCCAGGTGGCTCCTACAATGAGCAGTTCTTC. Full variable domain (missing parts from reference TRBV7-3 and TRBJ2-1): GAGVSQTPSNKVTEKGKYVELRCDPISGHTALYWYRQSLGQGPEFLIYFQGTGAADDSGLPNDRFFAVRPEGSVSTLKIQRTERGDSAVYLCASSPGGSYNEQFFGPGTRLTVL.

This clone occurred a few times. The chain combines TRBV29-1 with TRBJ1-1, with a weak D call TRBD1 (6 bases). Trimming shortened V by 5 bases and J by 4 bases, and 14 bases separated the two germline ends. From germline, CDR1 is SQVTM and CDR2 ANQGSEA. The CDR3 is 13 residues long. CDR3 region: CSVTGSLGTEAFF. The CDR3 DNA sequence: TGCAGCGTTACAGGGTCCCTGGGCACTGAAGCTTTCTTT.

The chain combines TRBV6-5 with TRBJ1-3; D unresolved. Germline CDR1 is MNHEY and CDR2 is SVGAGI. The CDR3 covers 13 residues. V shed 2 bases and J shed 8 bases, with 10 bases lying between them. This CDR3 reads CASSYRWEDTIYF. The CDR3 nucleotides read TGTGCCAGCAGTTACCGGTGGGAGGACACCATATATTTT.

This clone was counted only a few times. The chain links TRBV29-1 to TRBJ2-3, with TRBD1 identical over 9 bases. This CDR3 comprises 13 residues. In germline, CDR1 is SQVTM, CDR2 ANQGSEA. V lost 8 bases, J lost 2 bases, and 5 bases stayed unmatched. This chain's CDR3 is CSSGQGNTDTQYF. In nucleotides, the CDR3 is TGCAGCTCGGGACAGGGAAACACAGATACGCAGTATTTT.

The gene calls are TRBV4-3 and TRBJ1-4; TRBD1 is a possible D gene (5 bases). V lost 4 bases, J lost 8 bases, and 14 bases lay in between. From germline, CDR1 is LGHNA and CDR2 YSLEER. The CDR3 is 14 amino acids. Here the CDR3 reads CASSLRRGREKLFF. The CDR3 DNA reads TGCGCCAGCAGCCTCAGGCGGGGCCGGGAAAAACTGTTTTTT.

The V call is TRBV4-3, the J call TRBJ1-2, with 8 bases aligning to TRBD1. There are 14 residues in the CDR3. Germline V gives CDR1 LGHNA, CDR2 YSLEER. The V segment lost 0 bases and the J segment 12 bases; nucleotides outside the gene matches: 9. CDR3 sequence: CASSQDLGQGADTF. CDR3 bases: TGCGCCAGCAGCCAAGATCTCGGCCAGGGGGCCGACACCTTC.

The table lists this clone with a few counts. CDR3 region: CASLRDRDVFEQYF. In DNA, the CDR3 is TGTGCCAGCCTCCGGGACAGGGATGTTTTCGAGCAGTACTTC. The chain recombines TRBV6-6 with TRBJ2-7, with 9 bases lining up with TRBD1. The CDR3 sequence is 14 residues long. V was pared by 8 bases and J by 6 bases, with 11 bases of the junction left unmatched. CDR1 and CDR2 (germline): MNHNY, SVGAGI (reference sequence).

This chain joins TRBV7-7 and TRBJ2-7; TRBD1 is a possible D gene (6 bases). The CDR3 runs to 14 residues. V lost 4 bases to trimming and J lost 7 bases, with 17 bases between them. Germline values: CDR1 SSHAT, CDR2 FNYEAQ (reference sequence). Here the CDR3 reads CASSSDRSPGEQYF. CDR3 DNA: TGTGCCAGCAGCTCCGACAGGTCGCCTGGGGAGCAGTACTTC.